This TCR beta chain is from a study of blood T cell repertoires in COVID-19. Study processing details: Amplification of reference gene primers was used by the study to estimate nucleated cell counts. Assay used: immunoSEQ multiplex PCR; TCRdb lists only in-frame clones, some missing. V and J calls and clone size come straight from that table; D and trimming were deduced from the DNA. The sample lists tens of thousands of clones; approximately 78% were seen once. Per germline, CDR1 MNHEY and CDR2 SMNVEV (reference sequence). The ends were cut back, 2 bases at V and 8 bases at J, with 12 bases in the middle. This CDR3 is 14 amino acids long.

The TCR originated in a man aged 80 or over with acute or convalescent COVID-19. Sequencing was performed on peripheral blood. This sequence joins TRBV27 and TRBJ1-4; possible D gene TRBD1, 5 bases. The CDR3 DNA reads as TGTGCCAGCAGTTTAAGACAGTTCAGCGAAAAACTGTTTTTT. Translating gives CASSLRQFSEKLFF.